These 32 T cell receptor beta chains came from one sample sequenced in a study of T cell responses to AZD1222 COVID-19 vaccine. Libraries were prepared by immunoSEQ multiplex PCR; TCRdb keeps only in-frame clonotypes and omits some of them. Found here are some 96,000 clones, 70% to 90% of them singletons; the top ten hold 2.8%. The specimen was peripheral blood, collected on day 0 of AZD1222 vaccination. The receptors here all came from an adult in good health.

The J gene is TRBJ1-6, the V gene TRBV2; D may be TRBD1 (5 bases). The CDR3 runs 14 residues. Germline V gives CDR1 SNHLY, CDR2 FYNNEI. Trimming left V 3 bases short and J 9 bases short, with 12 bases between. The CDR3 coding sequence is TGTGCCAGCAGTGACTTAAGAGACAGTTCACCCCTCCACTTT. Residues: CASSDLRDSSPLHF. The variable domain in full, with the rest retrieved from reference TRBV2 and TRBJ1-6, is EPEVTQTPSHQVTQMGQEVILRCVPISNHLYFYWYRQILGQKVEFLVSFYNNEISEKSEIFDDQFSVERPDGSNFTLKIRSTKLEDSAMYFCASSDLRDSSPLHFGNGTRLTVT.

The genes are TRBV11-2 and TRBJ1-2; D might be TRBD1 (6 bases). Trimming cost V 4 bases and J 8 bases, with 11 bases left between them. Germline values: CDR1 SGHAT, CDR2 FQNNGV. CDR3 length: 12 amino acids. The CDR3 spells CASSSGQLGYTF. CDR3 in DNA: TGTGCCAGCAGCTCGGGACAATTAGGCTACACCTTC.

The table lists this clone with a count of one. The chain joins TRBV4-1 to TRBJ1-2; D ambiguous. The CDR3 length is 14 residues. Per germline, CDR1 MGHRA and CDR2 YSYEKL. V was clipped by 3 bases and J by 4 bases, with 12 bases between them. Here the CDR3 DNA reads TGCGCCAGCAGCCATGGAACCGGGAGCTATGGCTACACCTTC. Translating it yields CASSHGTGSYGYTF.

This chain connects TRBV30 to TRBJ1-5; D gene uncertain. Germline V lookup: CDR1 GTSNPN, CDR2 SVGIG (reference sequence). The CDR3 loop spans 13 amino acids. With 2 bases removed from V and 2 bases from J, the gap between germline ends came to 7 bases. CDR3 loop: CAWSMQGNQPQHF. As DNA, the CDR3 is TGTGCCTGGAGTATGCAGGGCAATCAGCCCCAGCATTTT. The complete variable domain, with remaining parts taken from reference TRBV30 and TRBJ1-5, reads SQTIHQWPATLVQPVGSPLSLECTVEGTSNPNLYWYRQAAGRGLQLLFYSVGIGQISSEVPQNLSASRPQDRQFILSSKKLLLSDSGFYLCAWSMQGNQPQHFGDGTRLSIL.

The CDR3 region is CASSLLGGGSYNEQFF. The CDR3 DNA is TGTGCCAGCAGCTTACTGGGCGGGGGCTCCTACAATGAGCAGTTCTTC. This sequence joins TRBV7-6 and TRBJ2-1; 7 bases are a match to TRBD2. CDR1 is SGHVS and CDR2 is FNYEAQ in the germline V gene. With V trimmed by 2 bases and J by 0 bases, 4 bases remained unmatched. This CDR3 region has 16 residues.

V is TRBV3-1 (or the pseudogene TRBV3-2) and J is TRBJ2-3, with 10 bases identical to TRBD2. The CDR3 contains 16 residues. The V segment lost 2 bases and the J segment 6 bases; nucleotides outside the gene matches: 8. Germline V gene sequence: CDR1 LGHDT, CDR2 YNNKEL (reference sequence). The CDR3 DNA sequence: TGTGCCAGCAGCCAAATGAGCGGGGGGGCCGGGGATACGCAGTATTTT. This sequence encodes CASSQMSGGAGDTQYF.

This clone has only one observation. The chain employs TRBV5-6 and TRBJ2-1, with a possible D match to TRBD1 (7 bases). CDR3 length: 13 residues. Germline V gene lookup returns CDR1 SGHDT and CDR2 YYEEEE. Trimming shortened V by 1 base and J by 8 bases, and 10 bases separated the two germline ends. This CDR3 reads CASSLTGDYEQFF. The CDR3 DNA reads TGTGCCAGCAGCTTGACAGGGGACTATGAGCAGTTCTTC.

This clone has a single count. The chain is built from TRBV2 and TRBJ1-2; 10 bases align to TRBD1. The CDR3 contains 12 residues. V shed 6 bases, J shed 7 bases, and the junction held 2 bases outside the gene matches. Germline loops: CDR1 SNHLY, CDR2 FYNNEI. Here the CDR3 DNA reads TGTGCCAGCAGGGGACAGGGGTCTGGCTACACCTTC. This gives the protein CASRGQGSGYTF. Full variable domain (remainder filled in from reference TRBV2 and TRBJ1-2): EPEVTQTPSHQVTQMGQEVILRCVPISNHLYFYWYRQILGQKVEFLVSFYNNEISEKSEIFDDQFSVERPDGSNFTLKIRSTKLEDSAMYFCASRGQGSGYTFGSGTRLTVV.

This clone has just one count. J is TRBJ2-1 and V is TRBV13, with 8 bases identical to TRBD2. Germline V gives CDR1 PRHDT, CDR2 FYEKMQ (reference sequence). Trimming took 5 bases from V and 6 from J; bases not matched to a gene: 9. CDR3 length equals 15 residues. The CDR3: CASSPQRGPRNEQFF. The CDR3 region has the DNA TGTGCCAGCAGCCCCCAGCGGGGGCCCCGCAATGAGCAGTTCTTC.

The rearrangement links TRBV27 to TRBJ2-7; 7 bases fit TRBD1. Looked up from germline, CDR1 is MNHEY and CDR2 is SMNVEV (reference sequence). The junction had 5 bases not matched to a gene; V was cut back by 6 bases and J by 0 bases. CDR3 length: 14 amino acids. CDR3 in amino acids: CASSDRAGSYEQYF. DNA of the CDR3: TGTGCCAGCAGCGACAGGGCGGGCTCCTACGAGCAGTACTTC.

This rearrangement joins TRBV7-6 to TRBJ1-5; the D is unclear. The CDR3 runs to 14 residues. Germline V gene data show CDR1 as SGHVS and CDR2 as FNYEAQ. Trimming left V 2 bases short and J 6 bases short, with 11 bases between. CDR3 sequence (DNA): TGTGCCAGCAGCTTACGGGGAGGGAGTCAGCCCCAGCATTTT. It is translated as CASSLRGGSQPQHF.

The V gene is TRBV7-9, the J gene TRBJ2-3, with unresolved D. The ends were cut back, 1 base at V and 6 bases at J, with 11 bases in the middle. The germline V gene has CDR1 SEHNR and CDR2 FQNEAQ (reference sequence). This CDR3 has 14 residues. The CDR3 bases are TGTGCCAGCAGCTTAGACCAGGTTTCCGATACGCAGTATTTT. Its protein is CASSLDQVSDTQYF.

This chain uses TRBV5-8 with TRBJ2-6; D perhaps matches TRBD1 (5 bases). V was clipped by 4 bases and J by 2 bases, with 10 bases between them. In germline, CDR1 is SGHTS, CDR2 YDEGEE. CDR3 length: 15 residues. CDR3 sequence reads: CASSAGHTGANVLTF. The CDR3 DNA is TGTGCCAGCAGCGCAGGACATACTGGGGCCAACGTCCTGACTTTC.

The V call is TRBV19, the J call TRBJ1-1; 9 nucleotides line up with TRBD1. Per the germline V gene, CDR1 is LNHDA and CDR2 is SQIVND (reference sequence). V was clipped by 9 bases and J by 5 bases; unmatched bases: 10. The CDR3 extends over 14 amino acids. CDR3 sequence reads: CASSIYRGLTEAFF. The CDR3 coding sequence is TGTGCCAGCAGCATCTACAGGGGGCTAACTGAAGCTTTCTTT.

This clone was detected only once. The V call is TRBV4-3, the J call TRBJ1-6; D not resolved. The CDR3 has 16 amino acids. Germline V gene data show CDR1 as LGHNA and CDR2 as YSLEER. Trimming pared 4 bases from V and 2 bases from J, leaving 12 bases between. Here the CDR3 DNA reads TGCGCCAGCAGCCTGCGCCCAGGCGCCTATAATTCACCCCTCCACTTT. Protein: CASSLRPGAYNSPLHF.

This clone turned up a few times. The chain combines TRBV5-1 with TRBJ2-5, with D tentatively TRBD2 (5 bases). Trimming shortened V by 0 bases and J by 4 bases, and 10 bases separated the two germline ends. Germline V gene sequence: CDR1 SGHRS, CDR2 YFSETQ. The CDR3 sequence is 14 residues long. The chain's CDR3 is CASSLEGGRETQYF. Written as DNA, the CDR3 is TGCGCCAGCAGCTTGGAAGGTGGGAGAGAGACCCAGTACTTC. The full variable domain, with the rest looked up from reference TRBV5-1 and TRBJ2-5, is KAGVTQTPRYLIKTRGQQVTLSCSPISGHRSVSWYQQTPGQGLQFLFEYFSETQRNKGNFPGRFSGRQFSNSRSEMNVSTLELGDSALYLCASSLEGGRETQYFGPGTRLLVL.

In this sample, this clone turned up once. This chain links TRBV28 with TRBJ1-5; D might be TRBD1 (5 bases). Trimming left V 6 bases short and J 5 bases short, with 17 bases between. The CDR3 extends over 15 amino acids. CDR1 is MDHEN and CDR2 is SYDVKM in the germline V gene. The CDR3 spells CASRGDRDLYQPQHF. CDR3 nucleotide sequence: TGTGCCAGCAGGGGGGACCGGGACCTATATCAGCCCCAGCATTTT.

In nucleotides, the CDR3 is TGTGCCAGCAGCCCGACAGGGGTCGGCAATGAGCAGTTCTTC. It specifies CASSPTGVGNEQFF. The chain has TRBV5-4 and TRBJ2-1; 8 bases are shared with TRBD1. Germline V lookup: CDR1 SGHNT, CDR2 YYREEE (reference sequence). The V gene end was trimmed by 4 bases and the J gene end by 6 bases; junction bases not matched to a gene: 6. The CDR3 is 14 residues long.

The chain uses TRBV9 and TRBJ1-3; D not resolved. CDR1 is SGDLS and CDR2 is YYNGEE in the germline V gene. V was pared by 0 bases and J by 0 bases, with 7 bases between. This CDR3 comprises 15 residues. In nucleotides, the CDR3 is TGTGCCAGCAGCGTAGACGGTGACTCTGGAAACACCATATATTTT. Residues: CASSVDGDSGNTIYF.

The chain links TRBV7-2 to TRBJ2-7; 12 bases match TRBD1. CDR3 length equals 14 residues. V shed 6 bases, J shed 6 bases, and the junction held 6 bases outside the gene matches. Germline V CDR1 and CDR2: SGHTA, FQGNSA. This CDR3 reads CASSGDRGRFEQYF. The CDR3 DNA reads TGTGCCAGCAGTGGGGACAGGGGGCGGTTCGAGCAGTACTTC.

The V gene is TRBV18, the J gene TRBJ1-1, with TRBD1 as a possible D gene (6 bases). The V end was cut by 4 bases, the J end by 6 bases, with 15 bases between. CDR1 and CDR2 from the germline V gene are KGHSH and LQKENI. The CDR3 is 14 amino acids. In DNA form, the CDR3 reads TGTGCCAGCTCACAGGACAGAAAGGGATCTGAAGCTTTCTTT. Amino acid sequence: CASSQDRKGSEAFF.

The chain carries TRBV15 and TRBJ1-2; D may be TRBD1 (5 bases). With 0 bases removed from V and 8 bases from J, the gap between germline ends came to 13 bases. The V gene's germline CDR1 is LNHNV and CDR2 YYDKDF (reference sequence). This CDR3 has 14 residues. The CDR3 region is CATSRDRWGDGYTF. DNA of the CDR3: TGTGCCACCAGCAGAGATCGGTGGGGGGACGGCTACACCTTC.

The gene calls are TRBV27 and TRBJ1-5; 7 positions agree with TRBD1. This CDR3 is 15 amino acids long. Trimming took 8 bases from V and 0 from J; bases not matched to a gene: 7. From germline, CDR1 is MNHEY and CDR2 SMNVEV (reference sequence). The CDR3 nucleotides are TGTGCCAGCCCGGACAGGATGTATAGCAATCAGCCCCAGCATTTT. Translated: CASPDRMYSNQPQHF.

DNA of the CDR3: TGTGCCAGCAGCCGGGCCACTGAAGCTTTCTTT. It specifies CASSRATEAFF. The chain uses TRBV3-1 (or the pseudogene TRBV3-2) and TRBJ1-1; D not certain. The CDR3 runs to 11 residues. Trimming took off 4 bases at V and 4 bases at J, with 4 bases between the two ends. The V gene's germline CDR1 is LGHDT and CDR2 YNNKEL (reference sequence).

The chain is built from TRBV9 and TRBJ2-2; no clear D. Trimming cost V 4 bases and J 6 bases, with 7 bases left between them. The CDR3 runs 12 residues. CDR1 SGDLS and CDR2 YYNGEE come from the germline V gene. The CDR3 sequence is CASSPLAGELFF. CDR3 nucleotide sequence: TGTGCCAGCAGCCCTCTTGCCGGGGAGCTGTTTTTT.

Here the CDR3 reads CASSSGGRSGGSGANVLTF. DNA of the CDR3: TGTGCCAGCAGCTCCGGGGGTAGAAGCGGAGGGAGTGGGGCCAACGTCCTGACTTTC. The chain couples TRBV7-2 to TRBJ2-6; tentatively, D is TRBD2 (6 bases). Trimming shortened V by 4 bases and J by 3 bases, and 22 bases separated the two germline ends. The CDR3 extends over 19 amino acids. CDR1 and CDR2 (germline): SGHTA, FQGNSA.

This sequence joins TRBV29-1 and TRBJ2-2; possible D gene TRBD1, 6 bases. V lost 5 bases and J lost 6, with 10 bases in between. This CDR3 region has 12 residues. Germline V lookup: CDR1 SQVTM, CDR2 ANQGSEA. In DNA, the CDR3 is TGCAGCGTTCAACAGGGATCCGGGGAGCTGTTTTTT. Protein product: CSVQQGSGELFF.

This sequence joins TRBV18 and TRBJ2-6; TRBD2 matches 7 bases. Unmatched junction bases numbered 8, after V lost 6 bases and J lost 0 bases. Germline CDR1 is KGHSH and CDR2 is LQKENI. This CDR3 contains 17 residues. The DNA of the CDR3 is TGTGCCAGCTCCTCGGGGGAGGGAATCTCTGGGGCCAACGTCCTGACTTTC. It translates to CASSSGEGISGANVLTF.

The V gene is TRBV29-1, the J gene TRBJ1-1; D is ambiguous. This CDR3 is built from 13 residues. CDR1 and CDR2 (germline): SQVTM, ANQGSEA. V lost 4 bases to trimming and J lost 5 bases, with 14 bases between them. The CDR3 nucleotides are TGCAGCGTTGGGACGTGGGAGAGAACTGAAGCTTTCTTT. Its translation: CSVGTWERTEAFF.

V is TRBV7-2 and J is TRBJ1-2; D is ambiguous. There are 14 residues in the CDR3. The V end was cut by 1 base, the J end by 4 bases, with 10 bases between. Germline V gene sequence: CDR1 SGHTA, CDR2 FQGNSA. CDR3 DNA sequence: TGTGCCAGCAGCTTAGGACGCAGTTCCTATGGCTACACCTTC. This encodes CASSLGRSSYGYTF.

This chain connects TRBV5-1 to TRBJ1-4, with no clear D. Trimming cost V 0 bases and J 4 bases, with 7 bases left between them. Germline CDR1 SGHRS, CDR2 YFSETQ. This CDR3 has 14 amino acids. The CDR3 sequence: CASSLAGLNEKLFF. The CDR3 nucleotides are TGCGCCAGCAGCTTGGCAGGTCTTAATGAAAAACTGTTTTTT.

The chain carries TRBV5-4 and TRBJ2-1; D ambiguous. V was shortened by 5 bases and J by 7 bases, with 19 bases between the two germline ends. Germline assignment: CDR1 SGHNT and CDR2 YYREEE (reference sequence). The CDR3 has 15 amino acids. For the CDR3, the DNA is TGTGCCAGCAGACCCAGCACCGCTCCGCCGAATGAGCAGTTCTTC. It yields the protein CASRPSTAPPNEQFF.